One sample yielded the 31 T cell receptor beta chains listed below, sequenced in a study of shared clonotypes between healthy human individuals. Profiling relied on immunoSEQ multiplex PCR, and the TCRdb table lists in-frame clones only, not all of them. The repertoire holds some 580,000 clones, almost 97% seen once, with 0.057% in the top ten. What was sequenced was naive CD4+ T cells sorted from blood. This sample's subset: CD45RA+ positively selected. The receptors originated from a woman aged 25 to 39 in good health.

The V call is TRBV5-1, the J call TRBJ2-3; no reliable D call. This CDR3 is 14 amino acids long. Germline CDR1 and CDR2: SGHRS and YFSETQ. V lost 0 bases, J lost 6 bases, and 11 bases lay in between. CDR3: CASSLDRPEDTQYF. CDR3 in DNA: TGCGCCAGCAGCTTGGACCGGCCCGAGGATACGCAGTATTTT.

V and J are TRBV5-4 and TRBJ2-3; D is unclear. V gave up 6 bases and J gave up 4 bases, with 15 bases separating them. CDR3 length equals 14 residues. Germline loops: CDR1 SGHNT, CDR2 YYREEE (reference sequence). The CDR3 DNA follows: TGTGCCAGCACCCTGGCAGGTTTGCCAGATACGCAGTATTTT. This codes for CASTLAGLPDTQYF.

The V call is TRBV18, the J call TRBJ1-1, with a tentative D call TRBD1 (6 bases). V was trimmed by 2 bases and J by 8 bases, leaving 12 bases between them. The length of the CDR3 is 13 residues. Germline-derived CDR1 and CDR2 are KGHSH and LQKENI. The CDR3 bases are TGTGCCAGCTCACCAACAGGGCTACCAGAAGCTTTCTTT. Encoded protein: CASSPTGLPEAFF. Complete variable domain (other parts from reference TRBV18 and TRBJ1-1): NAGVMQNPRHLVRRRGQEARLRCSPMKGHSHVYWYRQLPEEGLKFMVYLQKENIIDESGMPKERFSAEFPKEGPSILRIQQVVRGDSAAYFCASSPTGLPEAFFGQGTRLTVV.

The chain is built from TRBV13 and TRBJ2-7; 7 bases fit TRBD2. Per germline, CDR1 PRHDT and CDR2 FYEKMQ (reference sequence). Trimming took 5 bases from V and 3 from J; bases not matched to a gene: 16. This CDR3 region has 17 residues. CDR3 in amino acids: CASSQTRISGGVYEQYF. CDR3 bases: TGTGCCAGCAGCCAAACAAGGATATCGGGGGGTGTCTACGAGCAGTACTTC.

The V call is TRBV6-5, the J call TRBJ2-2; TRBD2 matches at 10 bases. The CDR3 runs to 14 residues. CDR1 and CDR2 from the germline V gene are MNHEY and SVGAGI. Germline trimming cut 8 bases from V and 6 bases from J; bases unmatched to any gene: 6. CDR3 protein: CASSLAGAAGELFF. CDR3 bases: TGTGCCAGCTCCCTAGCGGGAGCCGCCGGGGAGCTGTTTTTT.

Only one count was recorded for this clone. J is TRBJ2-1 and V is TRBV27; D not resolved. The CDR3 runs to 13 residues. Trimming shortened V by 0 bases and J by 10 bases, and 10 bases separated the two germline ends. CDR1 and CDR2 from the germline V gene are MNHEY and SMNVEV (reference sequence). The CDR3 region has the DNA TGTGCCAGCAGTTTATCTTCAGTATTCGAGCAGTTCTTC. It translates to CASSLSSVFEQFF.

V gene TRBV6-6 combines with J gene TRBJ2-7, with D uncertain. Per the germline V gene, CDR1 is MNHNY and CDR2 is SVGAGI (reference sequence). Trimming stripped 7 bases from V and 3 bases from J, with 10 bases between. The CDR3 spans 12 residues. CDR3: CASKSANYEQYF. CDR3 DNA sequence: TGTGCCAGCAAGTCGGCCAACTACGAGCAGTACTTC.

This chain uses TRBV5-1 with TRBJ2-2; TRBD2 might be the D (5 bases). The CDR3 is 13 residues long. Germline V gives CDR1 SGHRS, CDR2 YFSETQ. Trimming left V 1 base short and J 5 bases short, with 6 bases between. In nucleotides, the CDR3 is TGCGCCAGCAGCTTGTGGGAGACCGGGGAGCTGTTTTTT. Translating it yields CASSLWETGELFF.

The V call is TRBV15, the J call TRBJ1-4, with D hard to call. The CDR3 contains 17 residues. Germline V CDR1 and CDR2: LNHNV, YYDKDF (reference sequence). Trimming cost V 2 bases and J 0 bases, with 13 bases left between them. The CDR3 here is CATSRKLGPTTNEKLFF. CDR3 nucleotide sequence: TGTGCCACCAGCAGAAAATTAGGACCTACAACTAATGAAAAACTGTTTTTT.

The chain recombines TRBV6-5 with TRBJ2-1; D call uncertain. The CDR3 consists of 14 residues. Trimming cost V 4 bases and J 2 bases, with 9 bases left between them. Per germline, CDR1 MNHEY and CDR2 SVGAGI. The CDR3 nucleotides are TGTGCCAGCAGTTCCCCTGGCACCTACAATGAGCAGTTCTTC. It codes for CASSSPGTYNEQFF.

The rearrangement uses TRBV28 and TRBJ1-3, with TRBD1 identical over 9 bases. The trim removed 7 bases at V and 4 bases at J, leaving 5 bases unmatched. This CDR3 contains 14 residues. Germline V gene lookup returns CDR1 MDHEN and CDR2 SYDVKM. This CDR3 is CASKRTGAGNTIYF. CDR3 nucleotides: TGTGCCAGCAAGCGGACAGGGGCGGGAAACACCATATATTTT.

This clone was seen a single time. J is TRBJ2-1 and V is TRBV28; D may be TRBD2 (6 bases). Trimming pared 6 bases from V and 5 bases from J, leaving 11 bases between. Germline V gene data show CDR1 as MDHEN and CDR2 as SYDVKM. The CDR3 is 13 amino acids. CDR3 amino acids: CASSPGEDNEQFF. The CDR3 nucleotides read TGTGCCAGCAGCCCTGGGGAGGACAATGAGCAGTTCTTC. Full variable domain (rest looked up from reference TRBV28 and TRBJ2-1): DVKVTQSSRYLVKRTGEKVFLECVQDMDHENMFWYRQDPGLGLRLIYFSYDVKMKEKGDIPEGYSVSREKKERFSLILESASTNQTSMYLCASSPGEDNEQFFGPGTRLTVL.

The gene calls are TRBV29-1 and TRBJ1-4; D not resolved. This CDR3 is 12 amino acids long. The ends were cut back, 3 bases at V and 8 bases at J, with 10 bases in the middle. CDR1 and CDR2 from the germline V gene are SQVTM and ANQGSEA. DNA of the CDR3: TGCAGCGTTGAGCACGCGGAGGAAAAACTGTTTTTT. Its protein product is CSVEHAEEKLFF.

This clone was detected once. The V and J genes are TRBV30 and TRBJ2-7; 8 bases are shared with TRBD1. The CDR3 runs to 15 residues. Germline lookup yields CDR1 GTSNPN and CDR2 SVGIG (reference sequence). The V segment lost 2 bases and the J segment 1 base; nucleotides outside the gene matches: 7. In DNA, the CDR3 is TGTGCCTGGAGTCGACAGGGGAGCGAATCCTACGAGCAGTACTTC. It translates to CAWSRQGSESYEQYF.

CDR3 bases: TGTGCCAGCAGTGAGCGGGCAAACACTGAAGCTTTCTTT. Translation: CASSERANTEAFF. The chain recombines TRBV2 with TRBJ1-1, with D uncertain. In germline, CDR1 is SNHLY, CDR2 FYNNEI. The V end lost 3 bases, the J end lost 2 bases, and 7 bases lay between the germline ends. CDR3 length: 13 amino acids.

This rearrangement joins TRBV13 to TRBJ2-3; D call uncertain. The length of the CDR3 is 13 residues. Per germline, CDR1 PRHDT and CDR2 FYEKMQ (reference sequence). V was pared by 4 bases and J by 2 bases, with 7 bases between. CDR3 in amino acids: CASSSPSTDTQYF. CDR3 DNA sequence: TGTGCCAGCAGCTCACCCTCCACAGATACGCAGTATTTT.

The chain employs TRBV11-2 and TRBJ2-2, with D unresolved. The ends were cut back, 2 bases at V and 0 bases at J, with 10 bases in the middle. Germline CDR1 and CDR2: SGHAT and FQNNGV. The CDR3 runs to 16 residues. As DNA, the CDR3 is TGTGCCAGCAGCTTACAGCCCGGGTCGAACACCGGGGAGCTGTTTTTT. This gives the protein CASSLQPGSNTGELFF.

This clone was seen just once. The chain joins TRBV9 to TRBJ2-1; 7 bases agree with TRBD2. Germline assignment: CDR1 SGDLS and CDR2 YYNGEE. The CDR3 consists of 15 residues. After removal of 3 bases from V and 0 bases from J, the junction contained 3 bases not matched to a gene. The CDR3 coding sequence is TGTGCCAGCAGCGCTGCTAGCGGCTCCTACAATGAGCAGTTCTTC. It codes for CASSAASGSYNEQFF.

This chain joins TRBV27 and TRBJ1-5; a weak D match, TRBD1 (5 bases). Deletions cut 6 bases from V and 2 bases from J, with 8 bases between. There are 13 residues in the CDR3. Germline CDR1 reads MNHEY; CDR2 reads SMNVEV (reference sequence). The CDR3 sequence is CASSWDRNQPQHF. The CDR3 nucleotides are TGTGCCAGCAGCTGGGACCGCAATCAGCCCCAGCATTTT.

The chain uses TRBV27 and TRBJ2-7, with 10 bases that match TRBD1. Germline CDR1 MNHEY, CDR2 SMNVEV (reference sequence). The CDR3 sequence is 14 residues long. After removal of 4 bases from V and 2 bases from J, the junction contained 2 bases not matched to a gene. CDR3 protein: CASSSGQGTYEQYF. Written as DNA, the CDR3 is TGTGCCAGCAGTTCGGGACAGGGGACCTACGAGCAGTACTTC.

This clone was observed a single time. This rearrangement joins TRBV5-1 to TRBJ2-1; 10 positions agree with TRBD2. This CDR3 is 14 amino acids long. Germline V gene lookup returns CDR1 SGHRS and CDR2 YFSETQ. Germline trimming cut 2 bases from V and 9 bases from J; bases unmatched to any gene: 5. The CDR3 region is CASSLAGGLGEQFF. The CDR3 region has the DNA TGCGCCAGCAGCTTAGCGGGAGGGCTGGGTGAGCAGTTCTTC. Drawing the rest from reference TRBV5-1 and TRBJ2-1, the complete variable domain is KAGVTQTPRYLIKTRGQQVTLSCSPISGHRSVSWYQQTPGQGLQFLFEYFSETQRNKGNFPGRFSGRQFSNSRSEMNVSTLELGDSALYLCASSLAGGLGEQFFGPGTRLTVL.

The J gene is TRBJ2-2, the V gene TRBV11-3; 8 positions match TRBD2. This CDR3 contains 16 residues. Looked up from germline, CDR1 is SGHNT and CDR2 is YENEEA. The V and J ends lost 5 bases and 6 bases, in that order; junction bases with no gene match: 11. The CDR3 nucleotides read TGTGCCAGCAGCGCTGGGGGTCTAGCGGGCTCCGGGGAGCTGTTTTTT. It yields the protein CASSAGGLAGSGELFF. Using reference TRBV11-3 and TRBJ2-2 for the parts outside the CDR3, the full variable domain is EAGVVQSPRYKIIEKKQPVAFWCNPISGHNTLYWYLQNLGQGPELLIRYENEEAVDDSQLPKDRFSAERLKGVDSTLKIQPAELGDSAVYLCASSAGGLAGSGELFFGEGSRLTVL.

The chain couples TRBV27 to TRBJ2-7, with 7 positions matching TRBD1. V lost 6 bases and J lost 3; bases outside the gene matches: 14. This CDR3 has 16 residues. CDR1 MNHEY and CDR2 SMNVEV come from the germline V gene (reference sequence). CDR3 protein: CASSQRAGTVSYEQYF. The CDR3 bases are TGTGCCAGCAGCCAACGGGCCGGGACAGTAAGCTACGAGCAGTACTTC.

The chain joins TRBV5-1 to TRBJ2-1; 13 nucleotides line up with TRBD2. The V gene's germline CDR1 is SGHRS and CDR2 YFSETQ. V was pared by 5 bases and J by 6 bases, with 5 bases of the junction left unmatched. This CDR3 spans 15 amino acids. CDR3 sequence reads: CASSFGTSGTNEQFF. CDR3 in DNA: TGCGCCAGCAGTTTTGGGACTAGCGGGACCAATGAGCAGTTCTTC. Full variable domain (missing parts from reference TRBV5-1 and TRBJ2-1): KAGVTQTPRYLIKTRGQQVTLSCSPISGHRSVSWYQQTPGQGLQFLFEYFSETQRNKGNFPGRFSGRQFSNSRSEMNVSTLELGDSALYLCASSFGTSGTNEQFFGPGTRLTVL.

The chain is built from TRBV9 and TRBJ2-1, with TRBD2 matching over 14 bases. The CDR3 is 16 amino acids. V shed 1 base and J 9 bases; nucleotides not matched to a gene: 6. Germline CDR1 SGDLS, CDR2 YYNGEE. The CDR3 sequence: CASSVMGLAGVGEQFF. CDR3 bases: TGTGCCAGCAGCGTAATGGGACTAGCGGGAGTAGGTGAGCAGTTCTTC.

The chain employs TRBV11-2 and TRBJ1-2; D ambiguous. The CDR3 runs 12 residues. V dropped 1 base and J dropped 4 bases, with 4 bases sitting between them. CDR1 and CDR2 from the germline V gene are SGHAT and FQNNGV. The CDR3 loop reads CASSLAGYGYTF. As DNA, the CDR3 is TGTGCCAGCAGCTTAGCGGGCTATGGCTACACCTTC.

V is TRBV7-8 and J is TRBJ1-1; D is possibly TRBD1 (6 bases). V lost 5 bases to trimming and J lost 1 base, with 17 bases between them. This CDR3 has 16 residues. Germline loops: CDR1 SGHVS, CDR2 FQNEAQ. The CDR3 is CASSHKRWTANTEAFF. The CDR3 coding sequence is TGTGCCAGCAGCCATAAACGATGGACAGCGAACACTGAAGCTTTCTTT. Full variable domain (remainder filled in from reference TRBV7-8 and TRBJ1-1): GAGVSQSPRYKVAKRGQDVALRCDPISGHVSLFWYQQALGQGPEFLTYFQNEAQLDKSGLPSDRFFAERPEGSVSTLKIQRTQQEDSAVYLCASSHKRWTANTEAFFGQGTRLTVV.

J is TRBJ2-1 and V is TRBV5-1, with D perhaps given as TRBD1 or TRBD2 (5 bases each). The CDR3 has 15 amino acids. The V end was cut by 4 bases, the J end by 7 bases, with 18 bases between. Germline loops: CDR1 SGHRS, CDR2 YFSETQ. The CDR3 DNA reads as TGCGCCAGCAGCGCCATGTTCAAAGGGGAGAATGAGCAGTTCTTC. Its translation is CASSAMFKGENEQFF.

The chain joins TRBV18 to TRBJ2-7, with 9 bases fitting TRBD1. The trim removed 2 bases at V and 2 bases at J, leaving 4 bases unmatched. Germline assignment: CDR1 KGHSH and CDR2 LQKENI. The CDR3 extends over 15 amino acids. CDR3 sequence reads: CASSPDRGAAYEQYF. DNA of the CDR3: TGTGCCAGCTCACCAGACAGGGGGGCGGCCTACGAGCAGTACTTC.

The chain links TRBV6-1 to TRBJ1-4; 8 bases fit TRBD1. This CDR3 spans 15 amino acids. The V and J ends lost 4 bases and 6 bases, in that order; junction bases with no gene match: 7. From germline, CDR1 is MNHNS and CDR2 SASEGT. CDR3 sequence: CASSVRGQVDEKLFF. The CDR3 DNA is TGTGCCAGCAGTGTACGGGGACAGGTCGATGAAAAACTGTTTTTT.

The V call is TRBV15, the J call TRBJ2-1; D may correspond to TRBD1 or TRBD2 (5 bases each). The V gene lost 7 bases and the J gene lost 5 bases, with 24 bases spanning the gap. This CDR3 has 17 amino acids. Germline-derived CDR1 and CDR2 are LNHNV and YYDKDF (reference sequence). The CDR3 sequence: CATKTGLVRDQNNEQFF. The CDR3 nucleotides are TGTGCCACCAAGACGGGGTTAGTCCGGGACCAGAACAATGAGCAGTTCTTC.